This paragraph reports one T cell receptor beta chain. Antigen unknown. V lost 1 base, J lost 0 bases, and 3 bases lay in between. CDR3 size: 13 residues. In germline, CDR1 is LGHNA, CDR2 YNFKEQ. These data originate in a study of T cell responses to AZD1222 COVID-19 vaccine. TCRdb's table, derived via immunoSEQ multiplex PCR, lists solely in-frame clones and lacks some. The top ten hold over 4% of the sample, which has around 130,000 clones, 90% seen once. Study-wide points: CD4 TCRs covered the whole spike, strongest at regions 160-218 and 743-854. Unmutated variant regions are reportedly targeted by nearly half of spike-specific TCRs. Repertoires were sampled only after the peak T cell response.

Sequenced material: peripheral blood, taken 28 days after the second dose of the MenACWY control vaccine. This chain uses TRBV4-2 with TRBJ1-1; D not certain. The clonotype originates from an adult who received the MenACWY meningococcal vaccine as a control. The CDR3 is CASSQGMNTEAFF. Here the CDR3 DNA reads TGTGCCAGCAGCCAAGGAATGAACACTGAAGCTTTCTTT.